This entry is about one TCR beta chain. There are 15 residues in the CDR3. Trimming removed 5 bases from V and 5 bases from J; junction bases left unmatched: 6. The germline V gene encodes CDR1 SGHNT and CDR2 YYREEE (reference sequence). Here immunoSEQ multiplex PCR was the method, and the copy in TCRdb shows in-frame clones only, minus some. The table lists roughly 200,000 clones, 84% of them singletons. The data were obtained in a study of blood T cell repertoires in COVID-19. Looking at the study overall: T cells, B-cell-depleted T cells, or PBMCs provided the cDNA or gDNA that served as material.

The study drew participants aged about 18 to 95 years from roughly 25 US areas. Donors were grouped by their self-reported clinical history. The rearrangement links TRBV5-4 to TRBJ2-1; 11 positions agree with TRBD1. Sequenced material: PBMCs or T cells enriched from blood (not recorded which). The source is a woman in her thirties who had been exposed to COVID-19. The CDR3 protein is CASSLGQGAHNEQFF. CDR3 bases: TGTGCCAGCAGTTTAGGACAGGGGGCCCACAATGAGCAGTTCTTC. The entire variable domain, with the rest obtained from reference TRBV5-4 and TRBJ2-1, is as follows: ETGVTQSPTHLIKTRGQQVTLRCSSQSGHNTVSWYQQALGQGPQFIFQYYREEENGRGNFPPRFSGLQFPNYSSELNVNALELDDSALYLCASSLGQGAHNEQFFGPGTRLTVL.